Following are 17 T cell receptor beta chains from one sample sequenced in a study of cytomegalovirus exposure and HLA in healthy donors. Primers: 60 Vbeta forward and 13 Jbeta reverse. Using immunoSEQ multiplex PCR, the repertoire was profiled, and TCRdb retains in-frame clones only, with some absent. The sample includes about 180,000 clones, 75% to 85% of them seen just once. Input material: PBMCs. These receptor sequences come from a woman aged 18 to 35 in good health and CMV-seropositive.

The chain links TRBV19 to TRBJ1-1; TRBD1 is a possible D gene (5 bases). Per the germline V gene, CDR1 is LNHDA and CDR2 is SQIVND (reference sequence). The CDR3 is 15 residues long. V gave up 10 bases and J gave up 0 bases, with 18 bases separating them. In DNA, the CDR3 is TGTGCCACCAGGGACGCCTGGACTATGAACACTGAAGCTTTCTTT. It codes for CATRDAWTMNTEAFF.

A remark on this clone: The sample has other DNA sequences that encode this CDR3 too. The chain carries TRBV7-9 and TRBJ2-1; D is perhaps TRBD1 (5 bases). This CDR3 is 14 amino acids long. Germline assignment: CDR1 SEHNR and CDR2 FQNEAQ (reference sequence). The V and J ends lost 3 bases and 7 bases respectively, with 13 bases between them. In DNA, the CDR3 is TGTGCCAGCAGCTTGGGGCTCCGATATAATGAGCAGTTCTTC. Translation gives CASSLGLRYNEQFF.

This clone was observed once. V usage is TRBV6-5 and J usage is TRBJ2-7, with TRBD1 matching over 10 bases. There are 15 residues in the CDR3. The V and J ends lost 2 bases and 2 bases, in that order; junction bases with no gene match: 3. Germline CDR1 reads MNHEY; CDR2 reads SVGAGI. The CDR3 nucleotides are TGTGCCAGCAGTTACACTGGGACAGGGGCCTACGAGCAGTACTTC. It codes for CASSYTGTGAYEQYF.

The CDR3 sequence is CASSSGTSERLYNEQFF. The CDR3 DNA is TGTGCCAGCAGCTCCGGGACTAGCGAGAGACTCTACAATGAGCAGTTCTTC. The chain links TRBV7-3 to TRBJ2-1; 10 bases align to TRBD2. CDR3 length equals 17 residues. CDR1 and CDR2 (germline): SGHTA, FQGTGA. V shed 4 bases and J 3 bases; nucleotides not matched to a gene: 9.

The genes are TRBV6-5 and TRBJ1-5; no firm D call. The CDR3 has 13 amino acids. Trimming removed 6 bases from V and 7 bases from J, with 13 bases in between. Looked up from germline, CDR1 is MNHEY and CDR2 is SVGAGI. The CDR3 DNA follows: TGTGCCAGCAGCTCCCTATTTTTCCAGCCCCAGCATTTT. This gives the protein CASSSLFFQPQHF.

This chain joins TRBV6-5 and TRBJ1-5; D may be TRBD1 (5 bases). This CDR3 has 14 amino acids. V lost 6 bases and J 3 bases, leaving 12 bases between the germline ends. Germline V lookup: CDR1 MNHEY, CDR2 SVGAGI. The CDR3 coding sequence is TGTGCCAGCAGGGACGACAGACCCAATCAGCCCCAGCATTTT. Residues: CASRDDRPNQPQHF.

The CDR3 DNA is TGTGCCAGTAGTATTCGGGGGGGACGGGGCACTGAAGCTTTCTTT. This encodes CASSIRGGRGTEAFF. The rearrangement joins TRBV19 to TRBJ1-1; tentatively, D is TRBD1 (5 bases). V was clipped by 3 bases and J by 4 bases, with 15 bases between them. The V gene's germline CDR1 is LNHDA and CDR2 SQIVND (reference sequence). CDR3 length: 15 residues. Drawing the rest from reference TRBV19 and TRBJ1-1, the complete variable domain is DGGITQSPKYLFRKEGQNVTLSCEQNLNHDAMYWYRQDPGQGLRLIYYSQIVNDFQKGDIAEGYSVSREKKESFPLTVTSAQKNPTAFYLCASSIRGGRGTEAFFGQGTRLTVV.

The chain links TRBV7-2 to TRBJ2-6, with D possibly TRBD1 on 5 matching bases. CDR1 is SGHTA and CDR2 is FQGNSA in the germline V gene. The CDR3 is 15 residues long. The V end was cut by 5 bases, the J end by 4 bases, with 12 bases between. The CDR3 bases are TGTGCCAGCAGCCCAACCAAGGGGGGGGCCAACGTCCTGACTTTC. It is translated as CASSPTKGGANVLTF.

This clone has just one count. V and J are TRBV18 and TRBJ1-6, with TRBD1 identical over 7 bases. Looked up from germline, CDR1 is KGHSH and CDR2 is LQKENI. V gave up 5 bases and J gave up 9 bases; unmatched junction bases: 7. This CDR3 is 14 amino acids long. CDR3 nucleotides: TGTGCCAGCTCAGAGGTTCAGGGGGGTTCACCCCTCCACTTT. Translated, it gives CASSEVQGGSPLHF.

The chain links TRBV5-1 to TRBJ1-2; the D gene is possibly TRBD1 (6 bases). Trimming shortened V by 1 base and J by 2 bases, and 12 bases separated the two germline ends. The CDR3 totals 15 residues. Germline CDR1 is SGHRS and CDR2 is YFSETQ. This CDR3 is CASSLSRQANYGYTF. The CDR3 nucleotides read TGCGCCAGCAGCTTGTCCAGACAGGCCAACTATGGCTACACCTTC.

The genes are TRBV13 and TRBJ2-3; 10 bases are a match to TRBD1. Looked up from germline, CDR1 is PRHDT and CDR2 is FYEKMQ (reference sequence). The CDR3 covers 16 residues. V was pared by 4 bases and J by 1 base, with 5 bases of the junction left unmatched. CDR3 nucleotide sequence: TGTGCCAGCAGCTATGGCGGACAGGGGGGCACAGATACGCAGTATTTT. It specifies CASSYGGQGGTDTQYF.

This clone appeared once. The CDR3 region is CASSDDRVGGYTF. The CDR3 region has the DNA TGTGCCAGCAGCGACGACAGGGTGGGGGGCTACACCTTC. The rearrangement uses TRBV2 and TRBJ1-2; 7 bases match TRBD1. The V gene's germline CDR1 is SNHLY and CDR2 FYNNEI. The CDR3 extends over 13 amino acids. V dropped 6 bases and J dropped 8; count of bases not matched to a gene: 9.

This rearrangement joins TRBV5-8 to TRBJ1-5; tentatively, D is TRBD1 (6 bases). V lost 3 bases to trimming and J lost 2 bases, with 15 bases between them. CDR3 length: 16 amino acids. The V gene's germline CDR1 is SGHTS and CDR2 YDEGEE. DNA for the CDR3: TGTGCCAGCAGCTCGGTAACAGGGTGGGGCAATCAGCCCCAGCATTTT. Translating it yields CASSSVTGWGNQPQHF.

This clone was observed once. The J gene is TRBJ2-7, the V gene TRBV7-8, with 8 nucleotides matching TRBD1. The CDR3 loop spans 13 amino acids. V was clipped by 8 bases and J by 3 bases; unmatched bases: 6. Germline lookup yields CDR1 SGHVS and CDR2 FQNEAQ. CDR3 DNA: TGTGCCAGCGCCATGACAGGGGACTACGAGCAGTACTTC. Its protein is CASAMTGDYEQYF.

The rearrangement uses TRBV30 and TRBJ2-1; possible D gene TRBD1, 6 bases. CDR3 length: 17 amino acids. Germline V CDR1 and CDR2: GTSNPN, SVGIG (reference sequence). Trimming took 4 bases from V and 6 from J, leaving 25 bases between them. For the CDR3, the DNA is TGTGCCTGGACTGGTGGGGCTTACAGGGCTCTACGCAATGAGCAGTTCTTC. Protein: CAWTGGAYRALRNEQFF.

The chain joins TRBV27 to TRBJ2-5, with 11 bases identical to TRBD2. This CDR3 comprises 17 residues. CDR1 is MNHEY and CDR2 is SMNVEV in the germline V gene (reference sequence). V lost 3 bases and J lost 5; bases outside the gene matches: 11. The CDR3, as DNA: TGTGCCAGCAGTTTGTCAATAGCGGGGGGGCTGAGGGAGACCCAGTACTTC. Translation: CASSLSIAGGLRETQYF.

The CDR3: CASSLVGEGWTEAFF. CDR3 nucleotides: TGTGCCAGCAGCTTGGTAGGAGAGGGTTGGACTGAAGCTTTCTTT. This chain joins TRBV5-6 and TRBJ1-1; D unresolved. The germline V gene encodes CDR1 SGHDT and CDR2 YYEEEE. Trimming stripped 0 bases from V and 5 bases from J, with 14 bases between. There are 15 residues in the CDR3. Filled out from reference TRBV5-6 and TRBJ1-1, the complete variable domain reads DAGVTQSPTHLIKTRGQQVTLRCSPKSGHDTVSWYQQALGQGPQFIFQYYEEEERQRGNFPDRFSGHQFPNYSSELNVNALLLGDSALYLCASSLVGEGWTEAFFGQGTRLTVV.